This T cell receptor beta chain was identified in a study of vaccination and CD4 T cells after COVID-19. Study information: The convalescents were made up of six males and four females, two of whom were Hispanic.

V was shortened by 4 bases and J by 3 bases, with 13 bases between the two germline ends. Germline V gives CDR1 SGHAT, CDR2 FQNNGV. This CDR3 region has 14 residues. Study findings and constraints: It was found that, in convalescent patients, 304 of 307 vaccine-specific clones were spike mono-reactive.

An Oncomine TCR Beta short-read assay was used to sequence the DNA from cultured CD4+ T cells. It was cultured CD4+ T cells from which genomic DNA was extracted. In TCRdb, the PCR reads were re-called with MiXCR into one record per CDR3 protein. The sample gives 11,000 or so distinct CDR3 sequences, around 50% of which show up once; more than 8% is in the top ten. For this clonotype: The antigen is unknown.

Noted treatment: approximately nine-day PBMC culture with coronavirus spike peptide pools or control peptides (ViraFEST assay). Cells were cultured for around ten days, and then CD4+ T cells were isolated by negative selection. The TCR sequence derives from a human donor who had recovered from COVID-19. This chain connects TRBV11-2 to TRBJ2-7; D perhaps matches TRBD2 (6 bases). The sequenced sample consisted of CD4+ T cells from blood, cultured in vitro. CDR3 residues: CASSSGEWSYEQYF. The CDR3 region has the DNA TGTGCCAGCAGCTCGGGGGAGTGGAGCTACGAGCAGTACTTC.